What follows is one T cell receptor (beta chain) and its context. The sample comes from a study of PD-1 blockade in classical Hodgkin lymphoma. TCRdb keeps only in-frame clones here, not all; method: immunoSEQ multiplex PCR. The data contain tens of thousands of clones, nearly 90% of them seen just once; the ten biggest clones take up less than 9%. CDR3 length: 15 residues. Trimming took off 6 bases at V and 1 base at J, with 15 bases between the two ends. Germline CDR1 reads MNHEY; CDR2 reads SVGAGI. Described time point: cycle 4 day 1 (C4D1), after more than 5 weeks of nivolumab. Each patient experienced a relapse that followed autologous stem cell transplantation, and brentuximab vedotin exposure varied.

This TCR derives from a human donor with classical Hodgkin lymphoma. The rearrangement links TRBV6-5 to TRBJ1-1; unclear D gene. The input for sequencing was peripheral blood mononuclear cells (PBMCs), taken before the fourth cycle of nivolumab. CDR3 DNA: TGTGCCAGCAGGGGTGTGGGTACGGGGAACACTGAAGCTTTCTTT. Translation: CASRGVGTGNTEAFF.